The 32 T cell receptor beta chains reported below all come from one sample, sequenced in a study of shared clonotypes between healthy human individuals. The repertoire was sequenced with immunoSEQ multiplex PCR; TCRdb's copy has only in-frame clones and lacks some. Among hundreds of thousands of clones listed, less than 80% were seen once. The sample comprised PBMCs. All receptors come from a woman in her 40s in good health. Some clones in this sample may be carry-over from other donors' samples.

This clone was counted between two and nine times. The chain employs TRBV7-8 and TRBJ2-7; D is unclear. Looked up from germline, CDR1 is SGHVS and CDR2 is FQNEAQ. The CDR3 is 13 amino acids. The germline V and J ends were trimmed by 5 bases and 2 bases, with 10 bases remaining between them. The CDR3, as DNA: TGTGCCAGCAGCCTCCAGCAAGCCTACGAGCAGTACTTC. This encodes CASSLQQAYEQYF.

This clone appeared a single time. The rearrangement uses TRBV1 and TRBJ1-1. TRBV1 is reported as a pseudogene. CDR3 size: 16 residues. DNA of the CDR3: TGCACCAGCAGCCAAGATCCCGGGGCCATGAACACTGAAGCTTTCTTT. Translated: CTSSQDPGAMNTEAFF.

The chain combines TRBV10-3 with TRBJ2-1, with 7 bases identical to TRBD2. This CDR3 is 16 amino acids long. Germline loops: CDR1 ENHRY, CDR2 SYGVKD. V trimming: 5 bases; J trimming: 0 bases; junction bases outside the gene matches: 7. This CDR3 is CAISPVGGSSYNEQFF. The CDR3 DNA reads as TGTGCCATCAGTCCGGTGGGGGGGAGCTCCTACAATGAGCAGTTCTTC.

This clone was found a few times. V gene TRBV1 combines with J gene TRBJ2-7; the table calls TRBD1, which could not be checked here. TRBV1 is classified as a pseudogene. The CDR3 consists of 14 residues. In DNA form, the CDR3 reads TGCACCAGCAGCCCCCAGGGGACCCCCCCCGAGCAGTACTTC. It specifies CTSSPQGTPPEQYF.

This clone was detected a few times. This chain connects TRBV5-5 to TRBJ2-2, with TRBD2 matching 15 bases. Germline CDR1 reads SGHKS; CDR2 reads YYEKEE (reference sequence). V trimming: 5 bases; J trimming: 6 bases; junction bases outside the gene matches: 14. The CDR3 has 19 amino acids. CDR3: CASRPGLAGGNPRPGELFF. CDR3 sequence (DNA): TGTGCCAGCAGACCCGGACTAGCGGGAGGGAACCCACGCCCCGGGGAGCTGTTTTTT.

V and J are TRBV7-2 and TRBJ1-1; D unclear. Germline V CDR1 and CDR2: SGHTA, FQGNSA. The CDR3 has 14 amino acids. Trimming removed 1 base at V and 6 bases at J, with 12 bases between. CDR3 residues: CASSLGLMGAEAFF. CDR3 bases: TGTGCCAGCAGCTTAGGTCTGATGGGAGCTGAAGCTTTCTTT. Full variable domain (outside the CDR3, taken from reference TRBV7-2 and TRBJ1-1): GAGVSQSPSNKVTEKGKDVELRCDPISGHTALYWYRQSLGQGLEFLIYFQGNSAPDKSGLPSDRFSAERTGGSVSTLTIQRTQQEDSAVYLCASSLGLMGAEAFFGQGTRLTVV.

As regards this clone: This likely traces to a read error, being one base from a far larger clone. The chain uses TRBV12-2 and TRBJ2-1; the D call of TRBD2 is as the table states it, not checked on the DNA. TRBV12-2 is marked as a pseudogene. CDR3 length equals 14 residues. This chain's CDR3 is CASRCQLAGYEQFF. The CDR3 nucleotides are TGTGCAAGTCGCTGCCAACTAGCGGGCTATGAGCAGTTCTTC.

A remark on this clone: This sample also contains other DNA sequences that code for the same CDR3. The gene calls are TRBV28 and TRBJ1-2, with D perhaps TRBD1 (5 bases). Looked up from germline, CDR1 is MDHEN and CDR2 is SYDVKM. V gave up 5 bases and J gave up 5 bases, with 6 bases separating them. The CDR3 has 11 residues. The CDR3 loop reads CASSQGYGYTF. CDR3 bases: TGTGCCAGCAGTCAGGGTTATGGCTACACCTTC.

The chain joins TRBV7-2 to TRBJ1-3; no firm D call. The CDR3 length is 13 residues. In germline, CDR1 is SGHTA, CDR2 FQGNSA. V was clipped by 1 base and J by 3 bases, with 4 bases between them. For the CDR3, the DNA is TGTGCCAGCAGCTTAGGGGATGGAAACACCATATATTTT. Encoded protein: CASSLGDGNTIYF.

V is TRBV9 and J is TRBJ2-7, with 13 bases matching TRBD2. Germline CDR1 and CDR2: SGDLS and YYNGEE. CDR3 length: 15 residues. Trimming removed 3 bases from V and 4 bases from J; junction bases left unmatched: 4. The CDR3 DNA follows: TGTGCCAGCAGCGACGGGACTAGCGGGGCATACGAGCAGTACTTC. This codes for CASSDGTSGAYEQYF. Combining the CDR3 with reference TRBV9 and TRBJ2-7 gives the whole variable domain DSGVTQTPKHLITATGQRVTLRCSPRSGDLSVYWYQQSLDQGLQFLIQYYNGEERAKGNILERFSAQQFPDLHSELNLSSLELGDSALYFCASSDGTSGAYEQYFGPGTRLTVT.

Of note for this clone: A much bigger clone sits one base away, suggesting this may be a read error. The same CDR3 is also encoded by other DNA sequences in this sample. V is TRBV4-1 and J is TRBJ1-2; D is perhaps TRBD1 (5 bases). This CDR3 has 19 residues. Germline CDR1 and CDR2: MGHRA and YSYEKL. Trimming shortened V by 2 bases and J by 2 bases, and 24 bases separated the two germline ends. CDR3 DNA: TGCGCCAGCAGCCAACGTCAGACCCAGTGGGACGCGAGGAACTATGGCTACACCTTC. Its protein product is CASSQRQTQWDARNYGYTF.

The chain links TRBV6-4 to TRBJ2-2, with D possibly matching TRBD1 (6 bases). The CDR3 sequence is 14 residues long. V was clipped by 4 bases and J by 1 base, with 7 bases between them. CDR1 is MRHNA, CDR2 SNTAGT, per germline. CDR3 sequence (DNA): TGTGCCAGCAGTGCACAGGGGAACACCGGGGAGCTGTTTTTT. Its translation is CASSAQGNTGELFF.

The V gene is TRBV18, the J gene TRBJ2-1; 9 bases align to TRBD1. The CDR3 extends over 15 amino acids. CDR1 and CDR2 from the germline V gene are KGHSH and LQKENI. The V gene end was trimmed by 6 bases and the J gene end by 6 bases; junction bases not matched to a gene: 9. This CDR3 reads CASSRDRDFGNEQFF. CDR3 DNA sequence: TGTGCCAGCTCTCGGGACAGGGATTTCGGCAATGAGCAGTTCTTC.

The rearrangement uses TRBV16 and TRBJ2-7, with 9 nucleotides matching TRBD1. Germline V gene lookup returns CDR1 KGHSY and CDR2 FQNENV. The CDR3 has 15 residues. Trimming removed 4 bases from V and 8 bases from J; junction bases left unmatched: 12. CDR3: CASSPGGTGIKKQYF. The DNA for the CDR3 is TGTGCCAGCAGCCCCGGGGGGACAGGGATTAAGAAGCAGTACTTC.

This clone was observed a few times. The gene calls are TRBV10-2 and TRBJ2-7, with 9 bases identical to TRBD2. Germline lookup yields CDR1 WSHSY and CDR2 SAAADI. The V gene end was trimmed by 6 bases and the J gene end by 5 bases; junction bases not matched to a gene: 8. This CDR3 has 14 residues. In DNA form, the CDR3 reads TGCGCCAGCAGACCGGGACTAGCTACCCACGAGCAGTACTTC. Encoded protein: CASRPGLATHEQYF.

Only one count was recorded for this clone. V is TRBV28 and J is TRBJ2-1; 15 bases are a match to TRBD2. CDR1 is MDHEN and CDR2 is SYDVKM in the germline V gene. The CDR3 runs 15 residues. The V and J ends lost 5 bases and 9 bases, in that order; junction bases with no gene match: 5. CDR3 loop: CASSLRTSGRGEQFF. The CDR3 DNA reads TGTGCCAGCAGTCTCCGGACTAGCGGGAGGGGTGAGCAGTTCTTC.

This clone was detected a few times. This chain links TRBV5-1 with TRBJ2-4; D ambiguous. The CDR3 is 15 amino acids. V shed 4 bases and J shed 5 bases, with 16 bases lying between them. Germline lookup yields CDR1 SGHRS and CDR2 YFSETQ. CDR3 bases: TGCGCCAGCAGCCCCCGGGTGGACGGAGAAAACATTCAGTACTTC. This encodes CASSPRVDGENIQYF.

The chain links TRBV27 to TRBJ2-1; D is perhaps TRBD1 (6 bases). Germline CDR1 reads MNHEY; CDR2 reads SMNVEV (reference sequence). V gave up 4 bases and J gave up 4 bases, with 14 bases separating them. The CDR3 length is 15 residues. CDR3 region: CASSSTTGSYNEQFF. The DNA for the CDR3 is TGTGCCAGCAGTTCTACGACAGGAAGTTACAATGAGCAGTTCTTC.

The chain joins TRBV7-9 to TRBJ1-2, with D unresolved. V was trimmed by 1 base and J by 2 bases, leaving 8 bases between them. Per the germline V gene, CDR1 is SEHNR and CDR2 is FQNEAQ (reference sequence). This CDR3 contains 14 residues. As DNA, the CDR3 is TGTGCCAGCAGCTTAGGGGCAGACAACTATGGCTACACCTTC. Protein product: CASSLGADNYGYTF. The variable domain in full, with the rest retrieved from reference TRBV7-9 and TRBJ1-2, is DTGVSQNPRHKITKRGQNVTFRCDPISEHNRLYWYRQTLGQGPEFLTYFQNEAQLEKSRLLSDRFSAERPKGSFSTLEIQRTEQGDSAMYLCASSLGADNYGYTFGSGTRLTVV.

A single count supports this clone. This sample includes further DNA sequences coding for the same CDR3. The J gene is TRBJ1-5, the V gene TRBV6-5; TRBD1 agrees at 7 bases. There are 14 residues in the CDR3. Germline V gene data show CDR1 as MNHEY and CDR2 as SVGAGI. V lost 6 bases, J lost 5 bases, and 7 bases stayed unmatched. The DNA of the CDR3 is TGTGCCAGCAGCCGCGGGACAGCCCATCAGCCCCAGCATTTT. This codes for CASSRGTAHQPQHF.

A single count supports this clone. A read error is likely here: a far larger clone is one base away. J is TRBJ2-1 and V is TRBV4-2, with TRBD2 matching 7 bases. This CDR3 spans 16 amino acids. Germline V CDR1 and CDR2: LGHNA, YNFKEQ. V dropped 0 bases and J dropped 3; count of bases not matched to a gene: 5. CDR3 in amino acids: CASSQEFSGFYNEQFF. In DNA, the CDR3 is TGTGCCAGCAGCCAAGAGTTTAGCGGGTTCTACAATGAGCAGTTCTTC.

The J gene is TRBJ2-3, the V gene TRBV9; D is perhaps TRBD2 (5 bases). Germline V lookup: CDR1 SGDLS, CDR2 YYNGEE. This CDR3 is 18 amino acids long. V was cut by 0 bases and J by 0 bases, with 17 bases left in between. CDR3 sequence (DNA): TGTGCCAGCAGCGTAGGTCCAGGAAGAGGGTATAGCACAGATACGCAGTATTTT. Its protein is CASSVGPGRGYSTDTQYF.

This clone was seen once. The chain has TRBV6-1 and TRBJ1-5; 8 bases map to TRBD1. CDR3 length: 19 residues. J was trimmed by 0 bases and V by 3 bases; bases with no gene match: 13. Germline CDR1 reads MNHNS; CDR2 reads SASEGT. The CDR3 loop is CASSDRGDRMTNSNQPQHF. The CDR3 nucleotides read TGTGCCAGCAGTGACAGGGGGGACAGGATGACAAATAGCAATCAGCCCCAGCATTTT.

The CDR3 sequence is CSVATAQETQYF. The CDR3 DNA reads TGCAGCGTTGCCACAGCACAAGAGACCCAGTACTTC. This chain joins TRBV29-1 and TRBJ2-5; unclear D gene. Germline lookup yields CDR1 SQVTM and CDR2 ANQGSEA. V was trimmed by 4 bases and J by 2 bases, leaving 8 bases between them. This CDR3 is 12 amino acids long.

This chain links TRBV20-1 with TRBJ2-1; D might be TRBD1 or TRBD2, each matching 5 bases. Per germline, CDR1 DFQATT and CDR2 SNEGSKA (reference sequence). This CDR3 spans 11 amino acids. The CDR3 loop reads CSAQGRDEQFF. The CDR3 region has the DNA TGCAGCGCTCAGGGACGGGATGAGCAGTTCTTC.

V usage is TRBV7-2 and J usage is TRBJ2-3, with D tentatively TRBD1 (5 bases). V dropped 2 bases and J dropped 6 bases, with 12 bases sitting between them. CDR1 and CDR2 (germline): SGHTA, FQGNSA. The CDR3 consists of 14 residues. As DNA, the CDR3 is TGTGCCAGCAGCTTAAACCCAGGGTCCGATACGCAGTATTTT. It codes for CASSLNPGSDTQYF. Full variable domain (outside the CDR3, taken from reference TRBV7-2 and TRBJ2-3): GAGVSQSPSNKVTEKGKDVELRCDPISGHTALYWYRQSLGQGLEFLIYFQGNSAPDKSGLPSDRFSAERTGGSVSTLTIQRTQQEDSAVYLCASSLNPGSDTQYFGPGTRLTVL.

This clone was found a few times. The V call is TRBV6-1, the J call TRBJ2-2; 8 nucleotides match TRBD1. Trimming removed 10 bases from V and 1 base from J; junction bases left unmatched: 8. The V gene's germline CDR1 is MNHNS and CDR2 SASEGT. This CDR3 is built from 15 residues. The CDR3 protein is CANKEGTGNTGELFF. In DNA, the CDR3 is TGTGCCAACAAAGAGGGGACAGGGAACACCGGGGAGCTGTTTTTT.

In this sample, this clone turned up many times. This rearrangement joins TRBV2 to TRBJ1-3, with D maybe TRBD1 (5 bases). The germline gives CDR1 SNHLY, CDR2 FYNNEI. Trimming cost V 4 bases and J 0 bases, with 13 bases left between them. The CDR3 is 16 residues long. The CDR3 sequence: CASSATGTASGNTIYF. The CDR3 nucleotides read TGTGCCAGCAGTGCCACCGGGACGGCCTCTGGAAACACCATATATTTT.

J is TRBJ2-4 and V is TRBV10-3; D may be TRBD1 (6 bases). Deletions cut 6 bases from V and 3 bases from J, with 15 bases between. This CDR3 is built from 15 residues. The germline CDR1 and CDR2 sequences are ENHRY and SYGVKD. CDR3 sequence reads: CAISSDSGIKNIQYF. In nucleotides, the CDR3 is TGTGCCATCAGCTCGGACAGTGGGATCAAAAACATTCAGTACTTC.

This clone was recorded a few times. This CDR3 is CASSVYNEQFF. CDR3 in DNA: TGCGCCAGCAGTGTTTACAATGAGCAGTTCTTC. The chain has TRBV10-2 and TRBJ2-1, with D uncertain. The CDR3 covers 11 residues. CDR1 and CDR2 from the germline V gene are WSHSY and SAAADI. Trimming pared 4 bases from V and 4 bases from J, leaving 2 bases between.

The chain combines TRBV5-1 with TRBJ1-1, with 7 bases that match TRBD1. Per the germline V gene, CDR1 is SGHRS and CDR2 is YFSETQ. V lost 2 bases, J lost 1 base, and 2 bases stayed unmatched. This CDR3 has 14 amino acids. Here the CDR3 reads CASSFDRANTEAFF. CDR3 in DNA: TGCGCCAGCAGCTTCGACAGGGCGAACACTGAAGCTTTCTTT.

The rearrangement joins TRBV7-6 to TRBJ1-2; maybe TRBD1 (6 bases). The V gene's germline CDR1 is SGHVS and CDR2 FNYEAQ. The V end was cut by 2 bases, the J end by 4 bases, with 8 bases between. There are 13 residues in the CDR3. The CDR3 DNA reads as TGTGCCAGCAGCTTACAGGGGTCCTATGGCTACACCTTC. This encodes CASSLQGSYGYTF. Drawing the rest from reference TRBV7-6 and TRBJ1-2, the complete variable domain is GAGVSQSPRYKVTKRGQDVALRCDPISGHVSLYWYRQALGQGPEFLTYFNYEAQQDKSGLPNDRFSAERPEGSISTLTIQRTEQRDSAMYRCASSLQGSYGYTFGSGTRLTVV.